These 5 T cell receptor beta chains were sequenced from one sample in a study of blood T cell repertoires in COVID-19. TCRdb keeps only in-frame clones here, not all; method: immunoSEQ multiplex PCR. This sample yields 250,000 to 350,000 clones, of which around 91% are seen a single time; over 3.5% belongs to the top ten. Sequenced: PBMCs or T cells enriched from blood (not recorded which). The receptors stem from a woman younger than 35 with acute COVID-19.

This rearrangement joins TRBV2 to TRBJ2-7, with D uncertain. Germline values: CDR1 SNHLY, CDR2 FYNNEI. The length of the CDR3 is 16 residues. Trimming took off 6 bases at V and 2 bases at J, with 20 bases between the two ends. CDR3 protein: CASRTPSAVKPYEQYF. The CDR3 DNA is TGTGCCAGCAGGACCCCCAGCGCTGTAAAGCCCTACGAGCAGTACTTC.

The chain combines TRBV7-9 with TRBJ1-5; D uncertain. Germline CDR1 SEHNR, CDR2 FQNEAQ (reference sequence). The CDR3 loop spans 14 amino acids. The V end lost 0 bases, the J end lost 4 bases, and 7 bases lay between the germline ends. In DNA, the CDR3 is TGTGCCAGCAGCTTAGCGCCCACTAATCAGCCCCAGCATTTT. This sequence encodes CASSLAPTNQPQHF.

This chain uses TRBV13 with TRBJ2-7; D might be TRBD1 (6 bases). Germline values: CDR1 PRHDT, CDR2 FYEKMQ (reference sequence). The CDR3 spans 14 residues. The V gene lost 5 bases and the J gene lost 0 bases, with 11 bases spanning the gap. The CDR3 loop is CASSLNRASYEQYF. In DNA form, the CDR3 reads TGTGCCAGCAGCCTTAACAGGGCCTCCTACGAGCAGTACTTC.

This chain connects TRBV4-2 to TRBJ2-7; 7 bases map to TRBD1. This CDR3 spans 18 amino acids. CDR1 and CDR2 (germline): LGHNA, YNFKEQ. The J segment lost 1 base and the V segment lost 0 bases, leaving 12 bases of the junction unmatched. The CDR3 nucleotides read TGTGCCAGCAGCCAAGAAGGTCAGGGGACAGTCGGTTCCTACGAGCAGTACTTC. Amino acid sequence: CASSQEGQGTVGSYEQYF.

The J gene is TRBJ2-3, the V gene TRBV4-1; 16 bases fit TRBD2. The CDR3 sequence is 18 residues long. CDR1 is MGHRA, CDR2 YSYEKL, per germline. The junction had 9 bases not matched to a gene; V was cut back by 3 bases and J by 6 bases. The CDR3 nucleotides read TGCGCCAGCAGCCAGCTAGGGACTAGCGGGAGGGCCGTGGATACGCAGTATTTT. Protein product: CASSQLGTSGRAVDTQYF.